Listed here are 6 T cell receptor beta chains from one sample, sequenced in a study of beta chain features in type 1 diabetes. cDNA synthesis used the whole RNA isolate, giving expressed TCRB sequences. The protocol was immunoSEQ multiplex PCR, while the TCRdb copy is restricted to in-frame clones and leaves out a portion. This sample has under 400,000 clones; over 9.5% occur once, and the top ten carry approximately 0.015%. Sequenced material: naive CD4+ T cells from blood. The receptors derive from a man younger than 35 in good health.

The chain combines TRBV28 with TRBJ2-7; TRBD2 agrees at 11 bases. V shed 9 bases and J 4 bases; nucleotides not matched to a gene: 14. This CDR3 contains 16 residues. CDR1 MDHEN and CDR2 SYDVKM come from the germline V gene. The CDR3 DNA sequence: TGTGCCAGTCTCCAACTCCGGGCTAGCGGGAGGTACGAGCAGTACTTC. Its protein is CASLQLRASGRYEQYF.

This clone was observed a few times. This chain links TRBV10-3 with TRBJ2-5; 11 nucleotides line up with TRBD1. Germline CDR1 ENHRY, CDR2 SYGVKD. The V and J ends lost 10 bases and 5 bases, in that order; junction bases with no gene match: 12. The CDR3 is made up of 15 amino acids. CDR3 sequence (DNA): TGTGCCACTAGGAGCGCGGACAGGGGGCTGGAGACCCAGTACTTC. Its protein product is CATRSADRGLETQYF.

This clone has more than one count but fewer than ten. Within the sample, other DNA sequences also encode this same CDR3. This chain uses TRBV20-1 with TRBJ2-5, with unresolved D. Looked up from germline, CDR1 is DFQATT and CDR2 is SNEGSKA (reference sequence). This CDR3 is built from 11 residues. V shed 2 bases and J shed 5 bases, with 6 bases lying between them. The CDR3 bases are TGCAGTGCTAGATTATCGGAGACCCAGTACTTC. Amino acids: CSARLSETQYF.

This chain joins TRBV29-1 and TRBJ1-1, with D possibly being TRBD1 (5 bases). This CDR3 is 14 amino acids long. Trimming stripped 3 bases from V and 6 bases from J, with 17 bases between. Germline V CDR1 and CDR2: SQVTM, ANQGSEA. The chain's CDR3 is CSVDSRQGRAEAFF. Written as DNA, the CDR3 is TGCAGCGTTGATTCTCGGCAGGGAAGGGCTGAAGCTTTCTTT.

This clone came up a few times. This chain uses TRBV9 with TRBJ2-3, with D maybe TRBD1 (5 bases). CDR3 size: 17 residues. The V and J ends lost 6 bases and 1 base respectively, with 21 bases between them. CDR1 is SGDLS, CDR2 YYNGEE, per germline. CDR3 residues: CASTWASAGAGTDTQYF. As DNA, the CDR3 is TGTGCCAGCACCTGGGCCTCGGCTGGGGCGGGCACAGATACGCAGTATTTT. The full variable domain, rest sourced from reference TRBV9 and TRBJ2-3, is DSGVTQTPKHLITATGQRVTLRCSPRSGDLSVYWYQQSLDQGLQFLIQYYNGEERAKGNILERFSAQQFPDLHSELNLSSLELGDSALYFCASTWASAGAGTDTQYFGPGTRLTVL.

V gene TRBV7-3 combines with J gene TRBJ1-6; 10 bases map to TRBD1. J lost 6 bases, V lost 1 base, and 3 bases had no gene match. The CDR3 is 16 residues long. In germline, CDR1 is SGHTA, CDR2 FQGTGA. The CDR3 is CASSLSGTGVNSPLHF. In DNA, the CDR3 is TGTGCCAGCAGCTTAAGTGGGACAGGGGTTAATTCACCCCTCCACTTT.